The 4 T cell receptor beta chains presented below share a single source sample, sequenced in a study of T-cell memory formation after mild COVID-19. TCRdb recomputed calls from the 5' RACE reads with MiXCR, one row per CDR3 protein. The sample has 500,000 to 600,000 distinct CDR3 sequences, about a sixth seen once. Sequencing was done on a sample of PBMCs or a T cell subset sorted from them (not recorded which). All receptors come from an adult woman who had mild COVID-19 (a few samples of this study predate the infection). Cell type and time point are not known.

This clonotype occurred a few times. V and J are TRBV20-1 and TRBJ2-1; TRBD2 matches 11 bases. The V gene's germline CDR1 is DFQATT and CDR2 SNEGSKA (reference sequence). J was trimmed by 10 bases and V by 5 bases; bases with no gene match: 10. The CDR3 is made up of 14 amino acids. CDR3 in DNA: TGCAGTGCTTCGACTAGCGGGACCCCAAGGGAGCAGTTCTTC. This codes for CSASTSGTPREQFF.

V and J are TRBV24-1 and TRBJ2-7; D uncertain. Germline assignment: CDR1 KGHDR and CDR2 SFDVKD. The CDR3 covers 13 residues. The ends were cut back, 5 bases at V and 1 base at J, with 8 bases in the middle. The CDR3 is CATSVSGSYEQYF. CDR3 DNA: TGTGCCACCAGTGTCTCTGGGTCCTACGAGCAGTACTTC.

V and J are TRBV7-2 and TRBJ2-3; D possibly corresponds to TRBD2 (6 bases). Germline CDR1 and CDR2: SGHTA and FQGNSA. V was trimmed by 4 bases and J by 3 bases, leaving 20 bases between them. This CDR3 is built from 17 residues. CDR3 coding DNA: TGTGCCAGCAGCTCTACTCTACTAGCCTCTCTTACAGATACGCAGTATTTT. Translation gives CASSSTLLASLTDTQYF.

This clonotype was seen a handful of times. V usage is TRBV5-1 and J usage is TRBJ2-3; D possibly corresponds to TRBD2 (6 bases). Trimming stripped 3 bases from V and 3 bases from J, with 14 bases between. The CDR3 covers 15 residues. The V gene's germline CDR1 is SGHRS and CDR2 YFSETQ. The CDR3 DNA sequence: TGCGCCAGCAGCTCGGGCGCGGGGTGGACAGATACGCAGTATTTT. This codes for CASSSGAGWTDTQYF. The variable domain in full, with the rest retrieved from reference TRBV5-1 and TRBJ2-3, is KAGVTQTPRYLIKTRGQQVTLSCSPISGHRSVSWYQQTPGQGLQFLFEYFSETQRNKGNFPGRFSGRQFSNSRSEMNVSTLELGDSALYLCASSSGAGWTDTQYFGPGTRLTVL.